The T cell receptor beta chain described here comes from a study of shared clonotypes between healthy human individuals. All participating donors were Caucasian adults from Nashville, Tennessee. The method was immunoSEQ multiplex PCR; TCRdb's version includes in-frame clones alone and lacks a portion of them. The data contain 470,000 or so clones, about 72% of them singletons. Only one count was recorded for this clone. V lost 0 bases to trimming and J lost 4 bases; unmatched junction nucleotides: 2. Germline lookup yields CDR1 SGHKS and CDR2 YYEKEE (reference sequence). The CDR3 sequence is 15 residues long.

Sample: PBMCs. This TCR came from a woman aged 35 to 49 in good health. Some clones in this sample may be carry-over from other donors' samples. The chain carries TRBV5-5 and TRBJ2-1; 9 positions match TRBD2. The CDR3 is CASSLGLAGYNEQFF. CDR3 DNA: TGTGCCAGCAGCTTGGGTCTAGCGGGATACAATGAGCAGTTCTTC.